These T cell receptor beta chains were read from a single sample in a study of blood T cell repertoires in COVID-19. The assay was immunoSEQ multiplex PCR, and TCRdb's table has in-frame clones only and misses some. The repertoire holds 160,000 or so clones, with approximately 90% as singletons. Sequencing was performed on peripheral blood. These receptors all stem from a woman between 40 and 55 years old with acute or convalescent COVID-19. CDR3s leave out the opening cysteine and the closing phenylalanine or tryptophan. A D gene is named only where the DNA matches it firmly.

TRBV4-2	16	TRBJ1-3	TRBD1	ASSQPQGPGVPGNTIY
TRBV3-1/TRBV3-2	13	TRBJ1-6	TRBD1	ASSQGQGALEPLH
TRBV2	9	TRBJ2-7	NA	ASSVEGEQY
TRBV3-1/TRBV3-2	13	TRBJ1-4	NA	ASSEVGQRNEKLF
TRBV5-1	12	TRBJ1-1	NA	ASSLEARGTEAF
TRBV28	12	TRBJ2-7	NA	ASTTFWRGGEQY
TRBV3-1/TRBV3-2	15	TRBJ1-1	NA	ASSQGQTRRMNTEAF
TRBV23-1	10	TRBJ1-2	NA	AQKKRGYGYT
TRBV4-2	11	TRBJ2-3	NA	ASSQDTGDTQY
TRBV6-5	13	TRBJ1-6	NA	ASSYGQGSQSPLH
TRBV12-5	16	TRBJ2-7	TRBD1	ASGSTPDRVTLGREQY
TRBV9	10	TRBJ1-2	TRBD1	ASSVTGDGYT
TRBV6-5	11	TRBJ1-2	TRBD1	ASRTGESYGYT
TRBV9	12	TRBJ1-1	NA	ASSVFQGNTEAF
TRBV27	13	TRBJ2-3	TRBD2	ASSKTGGQTDTQY
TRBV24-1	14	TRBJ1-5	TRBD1	ATSDAGTGRIQPQH
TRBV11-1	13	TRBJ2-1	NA	ASSLGGLFLNEQF
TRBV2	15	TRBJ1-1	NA	ASSDLRGSKANTEAF
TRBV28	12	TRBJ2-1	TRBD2	ASGRTSAYNEQF
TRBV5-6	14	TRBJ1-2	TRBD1	ASSLAPTGSNYGYT